A single sample is the source of the 20 T cell receptor beta chains below, sequenced in a study of monozygotic twins with inflammatory bowel disease. TCRdb reworked the 5' RACE reads into one entry per CDR3 protein, no DNA. The table gives about 210,000 distinct CDR3 sequences; the top ten clones make up around 7.7% of it. The source material was blood. The receptors were sampled from a human donor with ulcerative colitis or Crohn's disease, or a healthy co-twin of an affected twin (not recorded which).

The genes are TRBV20-1 and TRBJ1-5; TCRdb outputs TRBD1, but without DNA this stays unchecked. The length of the CDR3 is 12 residues. Germline V gene sequence: CDR1 DFQATT, CDR2 SNEGSKA (reference sequence). CDR3: CSASQGIQPQHF.

V gene TRBV6-2 or TRBV6-3 combines with J gene TRBJ2-7; there is no DNA to check the TCRdb D call of TRBD2. Per the germline V gene, CDR1 is MNHEY and CDR2 is SVGEGT. The CDR3 consists of 14 residues. The CDR3 sequence is CASSYSSGRQEQYF.

The chain employs TRBV5-1 and TRBJ2-7; absent DNA, TCRdb's TRBD1 call cannot be checked. From germline, CDR1 is SGHRS and CDR2 YFSETQ. The CDR3 is 13 amino acids. The CDR3 is CASSWTVSYEQYF.

The rearrangement uses TRBV4-2 and TRBJ1-1; TCRdb lists TRBD1, though no DNA is available to test this call. The V gene's germline CDR1 is LGHNA and CDR2 YNFKEQ. The CDR3 has 14 amino acids. Here the CDR3 reads CASSQESRESEAFF.

The rearrangement links TRBV18 to TRBJ2-2; the D call from TCRdb, TRBD2, cannot be confirmed without DNA. The CDR3 is 15 amino acids. Germline V gene lookup returns CDR1 KGHSH and CDR2 LQKENI. CDR3 amino acids: CASSPRLAGVSELFF.

CDR3 residues: CASSLNAGGSGETQYF. The chain employs TRBV5-1 and TRBJ2-5; TCRdb outputs TRBD2, but without DNA this stays unchecked. Germline CDR1 and CDR2: SGHRS and YFSETQ. CDR3 length: 16 residues.

The chain has TRBV6-1 and TRBJ1-1; TCRdb proposes TRBD1, but this gene call is untestable without DNA. The CDR3 consists of 15 residues. The V gene's germline CDR1 is MNHNS and CDR2 SASEGT. CDR3 amino acids: CASRPDRLKNTEAFF.

V gene TRBV6-1 combines with J gene TRBJ1-5; TCRdb names TRBD1, which stays unverified in the absence of DNA. The CDR3 is made up of 16 amino acids. Germline lookup yields CDR1 MNHNS and CDR2 SASEGT. CDR3 sequence reads: CASSPLGTGGYQPQHF.

The V and J genes are TRBV11-2 and TRBJ2-5. Germline-derived CDR1 and CDR2 are SGHAT and FQNNGV. The CDR3 totals 13 residues. The CDR3 region is CASSFLGRETQYF.

This chain joins TRBV3-1 and TRBJ1-2; TCRdb's D call of TRBD1 is untestable without DNA. Germline CDR1 LGHDT, CDR2 YNNKEL (reference sequence). The CDR3 loop spans 16 amino acids. CDR3 in amino acids: CASSQGGAGESYGYTF. Supplemented by reference TRBV3-1 and TRBJ1-2, the full variable domain reads DTAVSQTPKYLVTQMGNDKSIKCEQNLGHDTMYWYKQDSKKFLKIMFSYNNKELIINETVPNRFSPKSPDKAHLNLHINSLELGDSAVYFCASSQGGAGESYGYTFGSGTRLTVV.

This sequence joins TRBV4-2 and TRBJ2-3; the TCRdb D gene call, TRBD2, has no DNA to confirm it. The CDR3 totals 17 residues. Germline V gene lookup returns CDR1 LGHNA and CDR2 YNFKEQ. CDR3 region: CASSQEVMGEGTDTQYF.

The chain links TRBV29-1 to TRBJ1-1. Looked up from germline, CDR1 is SQVTM and CDR2 is ANQGSEA. CDR3 length: 11 residues. The CDR3 sequence is CSVVWNTEAFF.

The chain recombines TRBV12-3 or TRBV12-4 with TRBJ2-1. The CDR3 is made up of 13 amino acids. CDR3 sequence: CASSSGPTDGQFF.

This chain links TRBV10-3 with TRBJ2-1; TCRdb indicates TRBD2, and absent DNA this call remains unverified. This CDR3 has 15 amino acids. Germline CDR1 and CDR2: ENHRY and SYGVKD. The CDR3 loop is CAISGWAMSDNEQFF.

The chain links TRBV29-1 to TRBJ1-6; the TCRdb D gene call, TRBD1, has no DNA to confirm it. The germline V gene encodes CDR1 SQVTM and CDR2 ANQGSEA. The CDR3 consists of 13 residues. CDR3 residues: CSVKGQGNSPLHF.

The chain joins TRBV20-1 to TRBJ1-1; TCRdb reports TRBD1, a call that lacks DNA to check it against. CDR1 DFQATT and CDR2 SNEGSKA come from the germline V gene (reference sequence). The CDR3 loop spans 14 amino acids. The CDR3 region is CSASPGPKNTEAFF.

The chain recombines TRBV20-1 with TRBJ2-7; the D gene TCRdb calls, TRBD2, cannot be checked with no DNA. This CDR3 has 13 amino acids. Germline CDR1 reads DFQATT; CDR2 reads SNEGSKA (reference sequence). This CDR3 is CSAQTSRLYEQYF.

The V gene is TRBV5-5, the J gene TRBJ2-7; TCRdb returns TRBD2, unconfirmable since there is no DNA. This CDR3 has 14 residues. Per germline, CDR1 SGHKS and CDR2 YYEKEE (reference sequence). CDR3: CASSLRLATNEQYF.

This chain joins TRBV7-3 and TRBJ2-2. The CDR3 sequence is 13 residues long. From germline, CDR1 is SGHTA and CDR2 FQGTGA. The CDR3 loop reads CASSFSSTGELFF.

This rearrangement joins TRBV7-9 to TRBJ2-1; with no DNA, the TCRdb D assignment of TRBD1 cannot be verified. Germline V gives CDR1 SEHNR, CDR2 FQNEAQ (reference sequence). The CDR3 covers 15 residues. The CDR3 sequence is CASSWSGTGVNEQFF.